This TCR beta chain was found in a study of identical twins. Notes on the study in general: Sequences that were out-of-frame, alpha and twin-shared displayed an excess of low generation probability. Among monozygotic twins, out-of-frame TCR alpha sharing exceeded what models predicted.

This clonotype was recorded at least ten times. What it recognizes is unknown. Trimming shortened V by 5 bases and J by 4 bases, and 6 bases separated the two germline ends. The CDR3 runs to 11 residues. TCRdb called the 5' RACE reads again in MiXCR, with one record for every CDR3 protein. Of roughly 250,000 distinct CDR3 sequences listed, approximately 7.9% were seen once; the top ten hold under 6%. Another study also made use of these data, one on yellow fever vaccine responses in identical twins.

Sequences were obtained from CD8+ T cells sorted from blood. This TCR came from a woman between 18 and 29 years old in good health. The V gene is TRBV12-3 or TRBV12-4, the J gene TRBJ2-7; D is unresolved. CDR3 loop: CASSAGYEQYF. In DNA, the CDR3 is TGTGCCAGCAGTGCCGGGTACGAGCAGTACTTC.